The text below deals with one T cell receptor (beta chain). The sample carries other DNA sequences with the same CDR3. These data are taken from a study of blood T cell repertoires in COVID-19. Study overall: Acute and convalescent COVID-19 specimens originated in the United States, Italy and Spain. T cells, B-cell-depleted T cells, or PBMCs provided the cDNA or gDNA that served as material.

In the original workflow: Reference gene primer amplification gave estimated nucleated cell counts. The repertoire was sequenced with immunoSEQ multiplex PCR; TCRdb's copy has only in-frame clones and lacks some. V and J calls and clone size come straight from that table; D and trimming were deduced from the DNA. The sample yields 250,000 or so clones, approximately 90% seen once. V lost 3 bases, J lost 4 bases, and 3 bases stayed unmatched. Germline CDR1 is KGHDR and CDR2 is SFDVKD. This CDR3 is 15 amino acids long. This TCR was recovered from a woman between 35 and 50 years old who had recovered from COVID-19. The chain has TRBV24-1 and TRBJ1-2; 11 positions match TRBD1. Sequenced input: peripheral blood. CDR3 in DNA: TGTGCCACCAGTGATCCGGGACAGGGGGTCTATGGCTACACCTTC. It yields the protein CATSDPGQGVYGYTF.